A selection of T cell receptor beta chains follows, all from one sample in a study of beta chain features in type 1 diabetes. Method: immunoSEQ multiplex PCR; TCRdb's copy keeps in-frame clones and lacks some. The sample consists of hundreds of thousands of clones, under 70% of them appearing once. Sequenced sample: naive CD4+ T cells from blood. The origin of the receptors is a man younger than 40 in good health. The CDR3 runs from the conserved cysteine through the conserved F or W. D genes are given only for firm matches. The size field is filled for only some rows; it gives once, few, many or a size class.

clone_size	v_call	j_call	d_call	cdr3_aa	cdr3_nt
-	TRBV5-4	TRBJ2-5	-	CASSTTRGQETQYF	TGTGCCAGCAGCACGACCAGGGGCCAAGAGACCCAGTACTTC
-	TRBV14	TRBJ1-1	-	CASSQAMLGGTEAFF	TGTGCCAGCAGCCAAGCCATGCTAGGGGGCACTGAAGCTTTCTTT
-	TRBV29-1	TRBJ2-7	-	CSVGGRSFDEQYF	TGCAGCGTTGGCGGCAGGTCCTTCGACGAGCAGTACTTC
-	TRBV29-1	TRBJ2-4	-	CSVGWDLNIQYF	TGCAGCGTTGGCTGGGATCTAAACATTCAGTACTTC
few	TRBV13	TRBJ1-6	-	CASSLGGRGSTSPLHF	TGTGCCAGCAGCTTAGGAGGCAGGGGTAGTACTTCACCCCTCCACTTT
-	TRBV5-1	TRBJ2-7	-	CASRPDNYEQYF	TGCGCCAGCAGACCCGACAACTACGAGCAGTACTTC
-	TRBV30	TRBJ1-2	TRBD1	CAWSLQGHGYTF	TGTGCCTGGAGTCTACAGGGGCATGGCTACACCTTC
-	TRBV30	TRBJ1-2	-	CAWKWTRGYTF	TGTGCCTGGAAGTGGACCAGGGGCTACACCTTC
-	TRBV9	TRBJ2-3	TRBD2	CASSALAGGRTDTQYF	TGTGCCAGCAGCGCCTTAGCGGGAGGAAGGACAGATACGCAGTATTTT
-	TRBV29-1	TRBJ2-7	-	CSVGLGSYEQYF	TGCAGCGTTGGGCTGGGGAGCTACGAGCAGTACTTC
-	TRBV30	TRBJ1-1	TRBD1	CAWSPSGQKNTEAFF	TGTGCCTGGAGTCCCTCGGGACAGAAAAACACTGAAGCTTTCTTT
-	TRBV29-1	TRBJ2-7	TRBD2	CSVGPGGTYEQYF	TGCAGCGTTGGTCCGGGGGGGACCTACGAGCAGTACTTC
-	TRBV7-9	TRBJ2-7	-	CASSLAAAAYEQYF	TGTGCCAGCAGCTTAGCGGCCGCCGCCTACGAGCAGTACTTC
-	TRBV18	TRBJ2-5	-	CASSHRKEETQYF	TGTGCCAGCTCACATCGTAAGGAAGAGACCCAGTACTTC
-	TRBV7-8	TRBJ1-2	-	CASSSDREGYTF	TGTGCCAGCAGCTCTGATAGGGAGGGCTACACCTTC
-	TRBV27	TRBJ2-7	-	CASSPSGGANRHEQYF	TGTGCCAGCAGTCCCTCCGGAGGGGCAAATAGGCACGAGCAGTACTTC
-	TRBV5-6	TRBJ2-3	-	CASSFFRGTTDTQYF	TGTGCCAGCAGCTTTTTTAGGGGAACGACAGATACGCAGTATTTT
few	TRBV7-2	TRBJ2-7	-	CASSLDRGSSYEQYF	TGTGCCAGCAGCTTAGATCGAGGATCCAGCTACGAGCAGTACTTC
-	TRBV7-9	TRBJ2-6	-	CASSSNPGGGANVLTF	TGTGCCAGCAGCTCTAACCCCGGAGGTGGGGCCAACGTCCTGACTTTC
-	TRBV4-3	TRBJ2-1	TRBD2	CASSTILAGSYNEQFF	TGCGCCAGCAGCACGATACTAGCGGGAAGCTACAATGAGCAGTTCTTC
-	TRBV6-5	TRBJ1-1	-	CASSYTQPNTEAFF	TGTGCCAGCAGTTACACACAGCCAAACACTGAAGCTTTCTTT
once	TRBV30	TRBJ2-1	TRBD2	CAWSVRGGAGNEQFF	TGTGCCTGGAGTGTACGCGGGGGGGCCGGGAATGAGCAGTTCTTC
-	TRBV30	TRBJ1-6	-	CAWRKGSDSPLHF	TGTGCCTGGAGAAAAGGGTCGGACTCACCCCTCCACTTT
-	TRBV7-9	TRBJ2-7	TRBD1	CASSLPGTASYEQYF	TGTGCCAGCAGCTTACCCGGGACAGCTTCCTACGAGCAGTACTTC
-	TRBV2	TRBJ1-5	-	CASSVRQVQPQHF	TGTGCCAGCAGTGTGCGACAGGTTCAGCCCCAGCATTTT
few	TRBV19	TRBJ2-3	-	CASSIRPGTQYF	TGTGCCAGTAGTATCAGGCCCGGTACGCAGTATTTT
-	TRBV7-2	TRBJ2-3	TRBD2	CASSLTSGRMDTQYF	TGTGCCAGCAGCTTGACTAGCGGGAGGATGGATACGCAGTATTTT
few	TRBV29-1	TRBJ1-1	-	CSVERQGPAFF	TGCAGCGTTGAACGGCAGGGTCCAGCTTTCTTT
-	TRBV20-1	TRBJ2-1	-	CSARDQGRQFF	TGCAGTGCTAGAGATCAAGGGAGGCAGTTCTTC
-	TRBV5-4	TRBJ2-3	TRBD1	CASSVGQGLITDTQYF	TGTGCCAGCAGCGTCGGACAGGGGCTTATCACAGATACGCAGTATTTT
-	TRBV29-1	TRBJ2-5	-	CSGGLAEETQYF	TGCAGCGGTGGGCTGGCGGAAGAGACCCAGTACTTC
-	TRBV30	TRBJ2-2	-	CAWSGLGTGELFF	TGTGCCTGGAGCGGGTTAGGGACCGGGGAGCTGTTTTTT
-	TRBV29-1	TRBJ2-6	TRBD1	CSVGTGGSGANVLTF	TGCAGCGTTGGGACAGGGGGCTCTGGGGCCAACGTCCTGACTTTC
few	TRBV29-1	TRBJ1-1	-	CSVRGGTEAFF	TGCAGCGTGCGGGGGGGAACTGAAGCTTTCTTT
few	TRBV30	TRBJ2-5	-	CAWSGSYQETQYF	TGTGCCTGGAGTGGGTCCTACCAAGAGACCCAGTACTTC
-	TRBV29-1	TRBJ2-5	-	CSVGQKYQETQYF	TGCAGCGTTGGACAGAAGTACCAAGAGACCCAGTACTTC
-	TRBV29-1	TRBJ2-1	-	CSVESLVLYEQFF	TGCAGCGTTGAGTCACTTGTTTTGTATGAGCAGTTCTTC
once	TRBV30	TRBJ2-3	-	CAWSGGWDTQYF	TGTGCCTGGAGCGGGGGATGGGATACGCAGTATTTT
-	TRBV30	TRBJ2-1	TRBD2	CAWHRAGVRAEQFF	TGTGCCTGGCATCGAGCGGGGGTCCGAGCGGAGCAGTTCTTC
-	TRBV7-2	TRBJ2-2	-	CASSLGPTVSTGELFF	TGTGCCAGCAGCCTTGGCCCGACAGTGAGCACCGGGGAGCTGTTTTTT
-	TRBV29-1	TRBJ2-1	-	CSGLYRGVEQFF	TGCAGTGGACTTTACCGGGGTGTGGAGCAGTTCTTC
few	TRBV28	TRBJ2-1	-	CASSFRGLRYNEQFF	TGTGCCAGCAGTTTTAGGGGACTCCGGTACAATGAGCAGTTCTTC
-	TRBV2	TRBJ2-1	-	CASRTPGRPSGQFF	TGTGCCAGCAGAACGCCCGGCAGGCCTAGTGGGCAGTTCTTC
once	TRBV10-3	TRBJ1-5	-	CAISEGGESNQPQHF	TGTGCCATCAGTGAGGGAGGGGAGAGCAATCAGCCCCAGCATTTT
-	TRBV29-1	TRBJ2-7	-	CSVEHNYEQYF	TGCAGCGTTGAGCACAACTACGAGCAGTACTTC
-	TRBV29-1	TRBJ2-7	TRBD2	CSVGGLADTYEQYF	TGCAGCGTTGGAGGTCTAGCGGACACCTACGAGCAGTACTTC
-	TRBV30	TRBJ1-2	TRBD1	CAWRPGQGGRYGYTF	TGTGCCTGGAGACCCGGACAGGGGGGCCGCTATGGCTACACCTTC
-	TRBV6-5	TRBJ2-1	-	CATSWRITNEQFF	TGTGCCACCTCTTGGAGGATCACCAATGAGCAGTTCTTC
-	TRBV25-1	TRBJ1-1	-	CASSATVNTEAFF	TGTGCCAGCAGTGCTACAGTGAACACTGAAGCTTTCTTT
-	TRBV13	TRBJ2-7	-	CASSLDTYEQYF	TGTGCCAGCAGCCTTGACACTTACGAGCAGTACTTC
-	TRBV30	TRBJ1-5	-	CAWSMDSNQPQHF	TGTGCCTGGAGTATGGATAGCAATCAGCCCCAGCATTTT